A selection of T cell receptor beta chains follows, all from one sample in a study of T cells in Graves' hyperthyroidism and ophthalmopathy. One entry per CDR3 protein results from TCRdb running MiXCR on the multiplex PCR reads. The table has 450,000 to 700,000 distinct CDR3 sequences, under 60% seen once. The sample taken for sequencing was peripheral blood or thyroid tissue (not recorded which). The receptors were gathered from an adult woman with Graves' disease, either hyperthyroidism or ophthalmopathy (not recorded which). CDR3s include the opening cysteine and the closing phenylalanine or tryptophan. D genes are given only for firm matches. Clone size, where shown, is once, few, many, or a class for clones that have expanded.

d_call: NA; v_call: TRBV10-3; clone_size: NA; j_call: TRBJ2-7; cdr3_nt: TGTGCCATCAGTGAGTCGGGAAGTATTCAGTACTTC; cdr3_aa: CAISESGSIQYF
d_call: NA; v_call: TRBV5-1; clone_size: few; j_call: TRBJ1-1; cdr3_nt: TGCGCCAGCAGCCTGAGGTCGGGGAGCTCTGAAGCTTTCTTT; cdr3_aa: CASSLRSGSSEAFF
d_call: NA; v_call: TRBV11-2; clone_size: NA; j_call: TRBJ2-5; cdr3_nt: TGTGCCAGCAGCTTAGGGGCAGACGAGACCCAGTACTTC; cdr3_aa: CASSLGADETQYF
d_call: NA; v_call: TRBV29-1; clone_size: few; j_call: TRBJ2-7; cdr3_nt: TGCAGCGTTGAGGGTCGAGGCTACGAGCAGTACTTC; cdr3_aa: CSVEGRGYEQYF
d_call: TRBD2; v_call: TRBV15; clone_size: NA; j_call: TRBJ2-7; cdr3_nt: TGTGCCACCAGCAGAGGTGCGGGGGGCAGACCCTACGAGCAGTACTTC; cdr3_aa: CATSRGAGGRPYEQYF
d_call: TRBD1; v_call: TRBV28; clone_size: NA; j_call: TRBJ1-2; cdr3_nt: TGTGCCACTTATCGACAGGGGAAGGGAAACTATGGCTACACCTTC; cdr3_aa: CATYRQGKGNYGYTF
d_call: NA; v_call: TRBV7-2; clone_size: NA; j_call: TRBJ1-2; cdr3_nt: TGTGCCAGCAGCTTACTCGGGAGGACCCGCTACACCTTC; cdr3_aa: CASSLLGRTRYTF
d_call: NA; v_call: TRBV29-1; clone_size: NA; j_call: TRBJ2-7; cdr3_nt: TGCAGCGTTGGGGAGGGGGGCTACGAGCAGTACTTC; cdr3_aa: CSVGEGGYEQYF
d_call: NA; v_call: TRBV5-6; clone_size: many; j_call: TRBJ2-5; cdr3_nt: TGTGCCAGCAGCCAACCCGACCGGGGGCTCGAGACCCAGTACTTC; cdr3_aa: CASSQPDRGLETQYF
d_call: NA; v_call: TRBV10-2; clone_size: NA; j_call: TRBJ1-1; cdr3_nt: TGCGCCAGCAGTGAGTCGACCCTCGGGAACACTGAAGCTTTCTTT; cdr3_aa: CASSESTLGNTEAFF
d_call: NA; v_call: TRBV7-9; clone_size: NA; j_call: TRBJ2-7; cdr3_nt: TGTGCCAGCAGCGAAACAGGGAGCGAGCAGTACTTC; cdr3_aa: CASSETGSEQYF
d_call: NA; v_call: TRBV29-1; clone_size: many; j_call: TRBJ2-5; cdr3_nt: TGCAGCGTTGATGGGGGTATAAAGACCCAGTACTTC; cdr3_aa: CSVDGGIKTQYF
d_call: NA; v_call: TRBV2; clone_size: NA; j_call: TRBJ1-1; cdr3_nt: TGTGCCAGCAGACTTGCTCAGGGTTCCACTGAAGCTTTCTTT; cdr3_aa: CASRLAQGSTEAFF
d_call: NA; v_call: TRBV12-3/TRBV12-4; clone_size: many; j_call: TRBJ2-7; cdr3_nt: TGTGCCAGCAGTTTCGCAGCGGCGGAGGGCTACGAGCAGTACTTC; cdr3_aa: CASSFAAAEGYEQYF
d_call: NA; v_call: TRBV30; clone_size: NA; j_call: TRBJ1-1; cdr3_nt: TGTGCCTGGAGGCCAGATTTGAACACTGAAGCTTTCTTT; cdr3_aa: CAWRPDLNTEAFF
d_call: TRBD2; v_call: TRBV5-1; clone_size: many; j_call: TRBJ2-7; cdr3_nt: TGCGCCAGCAGCTTGCTGGCGGGAGTCAGTTCCTACGAGCAGTACTTC; cdr3_aa: CASSLLAGVSSYEQYF
d_call: NA; v_call: TRBV12-3/TRBV12-4; clone_size: NA; j_call: TRBJ2-3; cdr3_nt: TGTGCCAGCAGTTTGGGGACTGTGGGTACGCAGTATTTT; cdr3_aa: CASSLGTVGTQYF
d_call: TRBD1; v_call: TRBV12-3/TRBV12-4; clone_size: NA; j_call: TRBJ2-5; cdr3_nt: TGTGCCAGCAGGAACGACAGGGGAGAGACCCAGTACTTC; cdr3_aa: CASRNDRGETQYF
d_call: NA; v_call: TRBV15; clone_size: NA; j_call: TRBJ2-2; cdr3_nt: TGTGCCACCAGCAGAGGGGGTCCCGGGGAGCTGTTTTTT; cdr3_aa: CATSRGGPGELFF
d_call: NA; v_call: TRBV25-1; clone_size: NA; j_call: TRBJ1-5; cdr3_nt: TGTGCCAGCAGTGAAGCGCGCAGCAATCAGCCCCAGCATTTT; cdr3_aa: CASSEARSNQPQHF
d_call: TRBD1; v_call: TRBV28; clone_size: NA; j_call: TRBJ1-6; cdr3_nt: TGTGCCAGCGCTCAGGCAGGGGGTTATAATTCACCCCTCCACTTT; cdr3_aa: CASAQAGGYNSPLHF
d_call: TRBD1; v_call: TRBV2; clone_size: NA; j_call: TRBJ1-6; cdr3_nt: TGTGCCAGCAGCCCGAGGCCCAGCTCTGGAAACAGGGGGTCACCCCTCCACTTT; cdr3_aa: CASSPRPSSGNRGSPLHF
d_call: NA; v_call: TRBV10-3; clone_size: few; j_call: TRBJ1-1; cdr3_nt: TGTGCTCCAAACCCCAGGAACACTGAAGCTTTCTTT; cdr3_aa: CAPNPRNTEAFF
d_call: TRBD2; v_call: TRBV7-2; clone_size: NA; j_call: TRBJ2-7; cdr3_nt: TGTGCCAGCAGGTTGGGACTAGCGGGAACCTCCTACGAGCAGTACTTC; cdr3_aa: CASRLGLAGTSYEQYF
d_call: NA; v_call: TRBV25-1; clone_size: NA; j_call: TRBJ1-1; cdr3_nt: TGTGCCAGCAGTGACACGACATCGAACACTGAAGCTTTCTTT; cdr3_aa: CASSDTTSNTEAFF
d_call: NA; v_call: TRBV13; clone_size: NA; j_call: TRBJ1-5; cdr3_nt: TGTGCCAGCAGTGCCCGGGCTGGCAATCAGCCCCAGCATTTT; cdr3_aa: CASSARAGNQPQHF
d_call: TRBD1; v_call: TRBV24-1; clone_size: once; j_call: TRBJ2-5; cdr3_nt: TGTGCCACCAGTGAACGACAGGGGCCGAACCAAGAGACCGAGTACTTC; cdr3_aa: CATSERQGPNQETEYF
d_call: NA; v_call: TRBV20-1; clone_size: many; j_call: TRBJ2-6; cdr3_nt: TGCAGTGCTAGAGCCCGCCCCTACGGGGCTGGGGCCAACGTCCTGACTTTC; cdr3_aa: CSARARPYGAGANVLTF
d_call: TRBD1; v_call: TRBV5-6; clone_size: many; j_call: TRBJ1-1; cdr3_nt: TGTGCCAGCAGCTTCTCGGACAGGGAATGGGACACTGAAGCTTTCTTT; cdr3_aa: CASSFSDREWDTEAFF
d_call: TRBD2; v_call: TRBV2; clone_size: once; j_call: TRBJ2-5; cdr3_nt: TGTGCCAGCAGTGACCCCATAGCGGGAGGGGGGACCCAGTACTTC; cdr3_aa: CASSDPIAGGGTQYF
d_call: NA; v_call: TRBV29-1; clone_size: many; j_call: TRBJ2-7; cdr3_nt: TGCAGCGTTACCCAGGGGTCCCGCGAGCAGTACTTC; cdr3_aa: CSVTQGSREQYF
d_call: TRBD1; v_call: TRBV15; clone_size: NA; j_call: TRBJ2-5; cdr3_nt: TGTGCCACCAGCAGACCAGGGACAGGGCAGGAGGAGACCCAGTACTTC; cdr3_aa: CATSRPGTGQEETQYF
d_call: NA; v_call: TRBV9; clone_size: few; j_call: TRBJ2-7; cdr3_nt: TGTGCCAGCAGCGGATCCCGGGGCGCCTCCTACGAGCAGTACTTC; cdr3_aa: CASSGSRGASYEQYF
d_call: NA; v_call: TRBV24-1; clone_size: NA; j_call: TRBJ2-2; cdr3_nt: TGTGCCACCAGTGATTATTTGGACACCGGGGAGCTGTTTTTT; cdr3_aa: CATSDYLDTGELFF
d_call: TRBD1; v_call: TRBV6-6; clone_size: many; j_call: TRBJ1-5; cdr3_nt: TGTGCCAGCAGTTTCGGGGGACAGGCGGTTAATCAGCCCCAGCATTTT; cdr3_aa: CASSFGGQAVNQPQHF
d_call: NA; v_call: TRBV11-2; clone_size: many; j_call: TRBJ1-1; cdr3_nt: TGTGTCAGCAGCTTAGGGAAGCTCACTGAAGCTTTCTTT; cdr3_aa: CVSSLGKLTEAFF
d_call: NA; v_call: TRBV6-5; clone_size: NA; j_call: TRBJ1-2; cdr3_nt: TGTGCCAGCAGCTTGGAGCATGGGCAACCCTATGGCTACACCTTC; cdr3_aa: CASSLEHGQPYGYTF
d_call: TRBD1; v_call: TRBV5-1; clone_size: many; j_call: TRBJ1-4; cdr3_nt: TGCGCCAGCAGCGGGACAGGGGACCCGGAAAAACTGTTTTTT; cdr3_aa: CASSGTGDPEKLFF
d_call: NA; v_call: TRBV20-1; clone_size: many; j_call: TRBJ1-1; cdr3_nt: TGCAGTGCTAGAGCCCGAGACAGGTTTAAGTGGGACACTGAAGCTTTCTTT; cdr3_aa: CSARARDRFKWDTEAFF
d_call: TRBD1; v_call: TRBV5-1; clone_size: many; j_call: TRBJ2-7; cdr3_nt: TGCGCCAGCAGCCCAACAGGGGGCATCTACGAGCAGTACTTC; cdr3_aa: CASSPTGGIYEQYF
d_call: TRBD1; v_call: TRBV2; clone_size: once; j_call: TRBJ2-2; cdr3_nt: TGTGCCAGCGTACTACCGGGACAGGGGGCGGGCGGGGAGCTGTTTTTT; cdr3_aa: CASVLPGQGAGGELFF
d_call: TRBD2; v_call: TRBV10-3; clone_size: NA; j_call: TRBJ2-7; cdr3_nt: TGTGCCATCAGGGCGGGGGTAGGAGAGCAGTACTTC; cdr3_aa: CAIRAGVGEQYF
d_call: NA; v_call: TRBV5-1; clone_size: NA; j_call: TRBJ2-3; cdr3_nt: TGCGCCAGCAGCCTCGGTGGGCTGACTAGCACAGATACGCAGTATTTT; cdr3_aa: CASSLGGLTSTDTQYF
d_call: NA; v_call: TRBV30; clone_size: few; j_call: TRBJ2-7; cdr3_nt: TGTGCCTGGAGTTCCAGGACCTACGAGCAGTACTTC; cdr3_aa: CAWSSRTYEQYF
d_call: TRBD1; v_call: TRBV7-8; clone_size: many; j_call: TRBJ2-7; cdr3_nt: TGTGCCAGCAGCTCCGGGACAGGGTTCTCCTACGAGCAGTACTTC; cdr3_aa: CASSSGTGFSYEQYF
d_call: TRBD1; v_call: TRBV28; clone_size: NA; j_call: TRBJ2-7; cdr3_nt: TGTGCCAGCAGTGCCGGGACAGGGGCGGCCTACGAGCAGTACTTC; cdr3_aa: CASSAGTGAAYEQYF
d_call: TRBD1; v_call: TRBV10-3; clone_size: NA; j_call: TRBJ2-7; cdr3_nt: TGTGCCAGCAGTGAAGCCGGACAGGGCTACTCCTACGAGCAGTACTTC; cdr3_aa: CASSEAGQGYSYEQYF
d_call: TRBD1; v_call: TRBV7-2; clone_size: NA; j_call: TRBJ2-5; cdr3_nt: TGTGCCAGCAGCTTACGGAAGGGACAGCCCCAGTACTTC; cdr3_aa: CASSLRKGQPQYF
d_call: NA; v_call: TRBV9; clone_size: NA; j_call: TRBJ2-7; cdr3_nt: TGTGCCAGCAGCCAAGGGTCTCCCTACGAGCAGTACTTC; cdr3_aa: CASSQGSPYEQYF
d_call: NA; v_call: TRBV5-6; clone_size: many; j_call: TRBJ2-7; cdr3_nt: TGTGCCAGCAGCTTGGGGCAGGGGCGCGAGCAGTACTTC; cdr3_aa: CASSLGQGREQYF
d_call: TRBD1; v_call: TRBV20-1; clone_size: many; j_call: TRBJ1-1; cdr3_nt: TGCAGTGCTTATGACAGGGGGCTTGCTGAAGCTTTCTTT; cdr3_aa: CSAYDRGLAEAFF
d_call: NA; v_call: TRBV11-2; clone_size: once; j_call: TRBJ2-2; cdr3_nt: TGTGCCAGCAGCTTAGTCTTGGGGAACGGGGAGCTGTTTTTT; cdr3_aa: CASSLVLGNGELFF
d_call: NA; v_call: TRBV10-2; clone_size: NA; j_call: TRBJ2-7; cdr3_nt: TGCGCCGGCAGTGAATCGGACCGCTACGAGCAATACTTC; cdr3_aa: CAGSESDRYEQYF
d_call: TRBD1; v_call: TRBV5-1; clone_size: many; j_call: TRBJ1-4; cdr3_nt: TGCGCCAGCAGCTTGGAGGGACAGGGTAATGAAAAACTGTTTTTT; cdr3_aa: CASSLEGQGNEKLFF
d_call: NA; v_call: TRBV5-4; clone_size: many; j_call: TRBJ2-5; cdr3_nt: TGTGCCAGCAGCCCGGCCCATACGGGCGGGGAAGAGACCCAGTACTTC; cdr3_aa: CASSPAHTGGEETQYF